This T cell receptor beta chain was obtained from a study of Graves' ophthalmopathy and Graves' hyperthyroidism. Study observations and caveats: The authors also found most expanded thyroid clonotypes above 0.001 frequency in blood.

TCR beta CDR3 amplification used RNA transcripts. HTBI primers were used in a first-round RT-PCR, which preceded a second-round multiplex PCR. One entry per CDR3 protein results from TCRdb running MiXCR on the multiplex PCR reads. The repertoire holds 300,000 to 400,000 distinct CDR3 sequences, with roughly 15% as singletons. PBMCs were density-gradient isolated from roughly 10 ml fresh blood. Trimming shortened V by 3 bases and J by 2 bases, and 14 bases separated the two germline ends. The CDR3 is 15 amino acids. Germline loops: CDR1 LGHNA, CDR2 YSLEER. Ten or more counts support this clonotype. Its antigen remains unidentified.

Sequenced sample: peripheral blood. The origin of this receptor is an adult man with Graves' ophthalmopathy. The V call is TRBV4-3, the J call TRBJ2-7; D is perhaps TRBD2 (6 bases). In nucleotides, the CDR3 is TGCGCCAGCAGCCATGCCGACGGGGGACCCTACGAGCAGTACTTC. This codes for CASSHADGGPYEQYF.